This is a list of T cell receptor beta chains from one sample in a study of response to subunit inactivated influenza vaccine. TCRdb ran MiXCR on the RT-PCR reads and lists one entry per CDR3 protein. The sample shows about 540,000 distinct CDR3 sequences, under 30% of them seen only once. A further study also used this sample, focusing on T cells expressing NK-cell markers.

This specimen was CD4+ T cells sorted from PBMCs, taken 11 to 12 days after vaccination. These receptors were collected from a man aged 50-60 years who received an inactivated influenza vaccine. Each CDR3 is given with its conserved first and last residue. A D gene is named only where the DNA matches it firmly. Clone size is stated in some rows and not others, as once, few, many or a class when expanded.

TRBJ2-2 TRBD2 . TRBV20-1 TGCAGTGCCAGACCCGGGACTACCTGGGAGAACACCGGGGAGCTGTTTTTT CSARPGTTWENTGELFF
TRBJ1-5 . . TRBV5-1 TGCGCCAGCAGCTTGCTGGCGGATCAGCCCCAGCATTTT CASSLLADQPQHF
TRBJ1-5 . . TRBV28 TGTGCCAGCAGTTTAAGGTCACTCAATCAGCCCCAGCATTTT CASSLRSLNQPQHF
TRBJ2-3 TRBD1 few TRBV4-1 TGCGCCAGCAGCCCCCGCTCAATAACAGGGGCAGATACGCAGTATTTT CASSPRSITGADTQYF
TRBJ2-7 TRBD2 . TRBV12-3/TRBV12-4 TGTGCCAGCAGGAACCCCGGGGGGTACGAGCAGTACTTC CASRNPGGYEQYF
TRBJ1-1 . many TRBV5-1 TGCGCCAGCAGCTTGGCCGCAGGGGAATTGAAGACTGAAGCTTTCTTT CASSLAAGELKTEAFF
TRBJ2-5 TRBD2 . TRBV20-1 TGCAGTGCTAGGGGGACTAGCGGGGTTCTTGGGACCCAGTACTTC CSARGTSGVLGTQYF
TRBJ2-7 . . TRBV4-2 TGTGCCAGCAGCCAAGATTACGCCTACGAGCAGTACTTC CASSQDYAYEQYF
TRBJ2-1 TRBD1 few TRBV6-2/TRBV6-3 TGTGCCAGCAGGGCGGCCCGGGACAGGGGCTGGGCTGAGCAGTTCTTC CASRAARDRGWAEQFF
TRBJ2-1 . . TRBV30 TGTGCCTGGAGTGGTCTACAATCCTACAATGAGCAGTTCTTC CAWSGLQSYNEQFF
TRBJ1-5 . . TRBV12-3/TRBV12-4 TGTGCCAGCAGCCATGGGACCGGGGGCAATCAGCCCCAGCATTTT CASSHGTGGNQPQHF
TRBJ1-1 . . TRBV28 TGTGCCAGCAGTTTTTTGGGCAGAACTATGAACACTGAAGCTTTCTTT CASSFLGRTMNTEAFF
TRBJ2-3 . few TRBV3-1 TGTGCCAGCAGCCTTACGTCGCCCTCCACAGATACGCAGTATTTT CASSLTSPSTDTQYF
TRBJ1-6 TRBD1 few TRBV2 TGTGCCAGCAGGACGGACAGGTCGGCCCTCCACTTT CASRTDRSALHF
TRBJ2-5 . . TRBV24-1 TGTGCCACCAGAGGGGCCAACGGAGAGACCCAGTACTTC CATRGANGETQYF
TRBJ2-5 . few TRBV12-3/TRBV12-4 TGTGCCAGCAGTCAACGGGTCGGGGAAGAGACCCAGTACTTC CASSQRVGEETQYF
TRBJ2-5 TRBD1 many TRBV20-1 TGCAGTGCTAGTTCGACAGGGGTAATGGGCCAAGAGACCCAGTACTTC CSASSTGVMGQETQYF
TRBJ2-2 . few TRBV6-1 TGTGCCAGCAGTGAAATGTTAGTTGGGGACACCGGGGAGCTGTTTTTT CASSEMLVGDTGELFF
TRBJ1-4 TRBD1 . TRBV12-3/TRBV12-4 TGTGCCAGCAGTTTCGGGCTGCGGGGGACAGGGTTTGAAAAACTGTTTTTT CASSFGLRGTGFEKLFF
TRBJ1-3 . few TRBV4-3 TGCGCCAGCAGCCCCGGACCCCGAAACACCATATATTTT CASSPGPRNTIYF
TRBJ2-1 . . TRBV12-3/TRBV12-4 TGTGCCAGTACCCCCGAGGGGGGCGGTTACAATGAGCAGTTCTTC CASTPEGGGYNEQFF
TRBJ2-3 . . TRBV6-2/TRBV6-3 TGTGCCAGCACTTACTCGAGAGGAAGGGCGAGCACAGATACGCAGTATTTT CASTYSRGRASTDTQYF
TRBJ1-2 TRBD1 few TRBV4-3 TGCGCCAGCAGCCAGACAGGGGGCTATGGCTACACCTTC CASSQTGGYGYTF
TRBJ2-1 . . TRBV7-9 TGTGCCAGCAGCTTTTTGGGCGGGGAACACAATGAGCAGTTCTTC CASSFLGGEHNEQFF
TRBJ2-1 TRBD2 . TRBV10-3 TGTGCCATCAGTGACCGAATAGCGGGGATCTCCTACAATGAGCAGTTCTTC CAISDRIAGISYNEQFF
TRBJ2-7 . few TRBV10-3 TGTGCCATCAGCGTGAACAGGGACTTCTACGAGCAGTACTTC CAISVNRDFYEQYF
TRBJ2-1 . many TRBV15 TGTGCCACCAATAAAGGGGATTTCGAGAATGAGCAGTTCTTC CATNKGDFENEQFF
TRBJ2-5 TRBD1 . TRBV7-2 TGTGCCAGCAGCTTAGCGGGGCCAGGGGGCTTAGAGACCCAGTACTTC CASSLAGPGGLETQYF
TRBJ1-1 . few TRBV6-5 TGTGCCAGCAGTATCGGATTGAGAGCTTTCTTT CASSIGLRAFF
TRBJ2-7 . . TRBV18 TGTGCCAGCTCAGCCAGATCCCCGGGCGAGCAGTACTTC CASSARSPGEQYF
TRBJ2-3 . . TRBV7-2 TGTGCCAGCAGCTTAGCTGCATTAGGACGGTCAGATACGCAGTATTTT CASSLAALGRSDTQYF
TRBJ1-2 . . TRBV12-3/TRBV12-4 TGTGCCAGCAGTTTAGGAATATCAGCCACCTATGGCTACACCTTC CASSLGISATYGYTF
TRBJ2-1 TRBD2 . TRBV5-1 TGCGCCAGCAGCTTCCGGGGGGATGACAATGAGCAGTTCTTC CASSFRGDDNEQFF
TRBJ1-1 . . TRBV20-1 TGCAGTGCTAGTAAGGGCCCGGGTTCCGGAACTGAAGCTTTCTTT CSASKGPGSGTEAFF
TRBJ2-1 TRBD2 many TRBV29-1 TGCAGCGTTAAGGCGGGGGGCCAATCCTACAATGAGCAGTTCTTC CSVKAGGQSYNEQFF
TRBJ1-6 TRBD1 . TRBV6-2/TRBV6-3 TGTGCCAGCAGCAACGGACAGGGACCTAATTCACCCCTCCACTTT CASSNGQGPNSPLHF
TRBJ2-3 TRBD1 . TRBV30 TGTGCCTGGGGGACAGTTGGCACAGATACGCAGTATTTT CAWGTVGTDTQYF
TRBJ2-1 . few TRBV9 TGTGCCAGCAGCGTACGGCGGGACCACAATGAGCAGTTCTTC CASSVRRDHNEQFF
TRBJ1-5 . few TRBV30 TGTGCCTGGAGTGTCAAACACACGGGCAATCAGCCCCAGCATTTT CAWSVKHTGNQPQHF
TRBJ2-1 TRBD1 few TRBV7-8 TGTGCCAGCAGCCGCCGCCGTGACAGGGTATACAATGAGCAGTTCTTC CASSRRRDRVYNEQFF
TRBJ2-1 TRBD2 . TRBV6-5 TGTGCCAGCAGTTACGTCTCAGGGAGGGCTTCCTACAATGAGCAGTTCTTC CASSYVSGRASYNEQFF
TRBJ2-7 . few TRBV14 TGTGCCAGCAGCCTAGATTGGGCTAGCCCCTACGAGCAGTACTTC CASSLDWASPYEQYF
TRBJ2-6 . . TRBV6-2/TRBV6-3 TGTGCCAGCAGTTTCGCGGGATCCTCTGGGGCCAACGTCCTGACTTTC CASSFAGSSGANVLTF
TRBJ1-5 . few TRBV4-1 TGCGCCAGCAGCCAAGTCGACTCCGGGGGTCAGCCCCAGCATTTT CASSQVDSGGQPQHF
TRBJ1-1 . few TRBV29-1 TGCAGCGCCCGACGGGTCAACACTGAAGCTTTCTTT CSARRVNTEAFF
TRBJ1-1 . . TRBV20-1 TGCAGTGCTGACCGGGACCTAAGGACTGAAGCTTTCTTT CSADRDLRTEAFF
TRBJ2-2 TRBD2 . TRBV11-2 TGTGCCAGCAGCTTGCTAGCGGGAGGGCCGAGCCGAGCCGGCGGGGAGCTGTTTTTT CASSLLAGGPSRAGGELFF
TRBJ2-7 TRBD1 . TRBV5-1 TGCGCCAGCAGCTTGGGGCCTACACTCCGGGACAGGGGCTACGAGCAGTACTTC CASSLGPTLRDRGYEQYF
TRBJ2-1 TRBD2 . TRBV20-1 TGCAGTGCTAGTAATAGCGGGCGCACTGGGGGGGATGAGCAGTTCTTC CSASNSGRTGGDEQFF
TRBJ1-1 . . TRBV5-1 TGCGCCAGCAGCCCACGGCGGGGGCCCACTGAAGCTTTCTTT CASSPRRGPTEAFF
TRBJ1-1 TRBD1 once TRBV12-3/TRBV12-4 TGTGCCAGCTGCCGGGACAGGGGTACTGAAGCTTTCTTT CASCRDRGTEAFF